Listed below are T cell receptor beta chains from one sample, sequenced in a study of beta chain features in type 1 diabetes. Sequenced by immunoSEQ multiplex PCR; TCRdb stores in-frame clones only, minus some. The sample carries about 150,000 clones, approximately 10% recorded once. Sequenced sample: central memory CD4+ T cells from blood. The receptors here all came from a man younger than 35 in good health. CDR3s include the opening cysteine and the closing phenylalanine or tryptophan. A D gene is named only where the DNA matches it firmly. Where a row states a size, it is once, few, many or the class of an expanded clone; other rows omit it.

cdr3_length: 13
j_call: TRBJ2-7
clone_size: few
v_call: TRBV28
d_call: -
cdr3_aa: CASSSTPNYEQYF
cdr3_nt: TGTGCCAGCAGTTCGACTCCAAACTACGAGCAGTACTTC

cdr3_length: 14
j_call: TRBJ1-1
clone_size: -
v_call: TRBV9
d_call: -
cdr3_aa: CASNLGPGNTEAFF
cdr3_nt: TGTGCCAGCAACCTAGGACCGGGGAACACTGAAGCTTTCTTT

cdr3_length: 13
j_call: TRBJ1-5
clone_size: -
v_call: TRBV14
d_call: -
cdr3_aa: CASSQGIRQPQHF
cdr3_nt: TGTGCCAGCAGCCAAGGAATACGGCAGCCCCAGCATTTT

cdr3_length: 15
j_call: TRBJ2-2
clone_size: -
v_call: TRBV4-2
d_call: -
cdr3_aa: CASSQQASNTGELFF
cdr3_nt: TGTGCCAGCAGCCAACAGGCGTCGAACACCGGGGAGCTGTTTTTT

cdr3_length: 16
j_call: TRBJ2-1
clone_size: -
v_call: TRBV7-6
d_call: -
cdr3_aa: CASSLLAPTAYNEQFF
cdr3_nt: TGTGCCAGCAGCTTACTAGCGCCAACCGCCTACAATGAGCAGTTCTTC

cdr3_length: 15
j_call: TRBJ2-5
clone_size: few
v_call: TRBV4-2
d_call: -
cdr3_aa: CASSQDRPSQETQYF
cdr3_nt: TGTGCCAGCAGCCAAGATAGGCCTAGCCAAGAGACCCAGTACTTC

cdr3_length: 14
j_call: TRBJ2-7
clone_size: few
v_call: TRBV5-1
d_call: -
cdr3_aa: CASSWSTGNYEQYF
cdr3_nt: TGCGCCAGCAGCTGGTCCACGGGGAACTACGAGCAGTACTTC

cdr3_length: 15
j_call: TRBJ2-5
clone_size: -
v_call: TRBV5-6
d_call: -
cdr3_aa: CASSPVFDSQETQYF
cdr3_nt: TGTGCCAGCAGCCCAGTTTTCGACAGCCAAGAGACCCAGTACTTC

cdr3_length: 12
j_call: TRBJ2-2
clone_size: -
v_call: TRBV28
d_call: -
cdr3_aa: CASSLQAGELFF
cdr3_nt: TGTGCCAGCAGTTTGCAGGCCGGGGAGCTGTTTTTT

cdr3_length: 14
j_call: TRBJ2-5
clone_size: -
v_call: TRBV5-1
d_call: TRBD2
cdr3_aa: CASSLTSGQETQYF
cdr3_nt: TGCGCCAGCAGCTTGACTAGCGGCCAAGAGACCCAGTACTTC

cdr3_length: 15
j_call: TRBJ2-7
clone_size: few
v_call: TRBV4-1
d_call: TRBD1
cdr3_aa: CASSQEDRGLDEQYF
cdr3_nt: TGCGCCAGCAGCCAAGAGGACAGGGGGCTTGACGAGCAGTACTTC

cdr3_length: 14
j_call: TRBJ1-5
clone_size: few
v_call: TRBV15
d_call: -
cdr3_aa: CATSRDTRPQPQHF
cdr3_nt: TGTGCCACCAGCAGAGATACCCGGCCTCAGCCCCAGCATTTT

cdr3_length: 12
j_call: TRBJ1-2
clone_size: -
v_call: TRBV6-1
d_call: -
cdr3_aa: CASSEKWDGYTF
cdr3_nt: TGTGCCAGCAGTGAAAAATGGGATGGCTACACCTTC

cdr3_length: 14
j_call: TRBJ2-3
clone_size: many
v_call: TRBV7-2
d_call: -
cdr3_aa: CASSLGPGTDTQYF
cdr3_nt: TGTGCCAGCAGCTTAGGACCGGGCACAGATACGCAGTATTTT

cdr3_length: 13
j_call: TRBJ1-1
clone_size: few
v_call: TRBV14
d_call: -
cdr3_aa: CASSQDWNTEAFF
cdr3_nt: TGTGCCAGCAGCCAAGATTGGAACACTGAAGCTTTCTTT

cdr3_length: 12
j_call: TRBJ1-3
clone_size: few
v_call: TRBV7-2
d_call: -
cdr3_aa: CASSLPGNTIYF
cdr3_nt: TGTGCCAGCAGCCTGCCTGGAAACACCATATATTTT

cdr3_length: 16
j_call: TRBJ2-1
clone_size: many
v_call: TRBV6-4
d_call: TRBD1
cdr3_aa: CASSDPPDRLNNEQFF
cdr3_nt: TGTGCCAGCAGTGACCCCCCGGACAGGCTGAACAATGAGCAGTTCTTC

cdr3_length: 16
j_call: TRBJ2-7
clone_size: few
v_call: TRBV5-6
d_call: TRBD2
cdr3_aa: CASSSSTSGKINEQYF
cdr3_nt: TGTGCCAGCAGCTCCTCGACTAGCGGGAAGATCAACGAGCAGTACTTC

cdr3_length: 14
j_call: TRBJ2-2
clone_size: -
v_call: TRBV6-1
d_call: -
cdr3_aa: CASRGGPFTGELFF
cdr3_nt: TGTGCCAGCCGAGGGGGGCCCTTCACCGGGGAGCTGTTTTTT

cdr3_length: 13
j_call: TRBJ2-5
clone_size: -
v_call: TRBV19
d_call: -
cdr3_aa: CASSRQLQETQYF
cdr3_nt: TGTGCCAGTAGTCGGCAACTCCAAGAGACCCAGTACTTC

cdr3_length: 13
j_call: TRBJ2-7
clone_size: -
v_call: TRBV9
d_call: -
cdr3_aa: CASSVGRLGEQYF
cdr3_nt: TGTGCCAGCAGCGTAGGGAGGTTGGGGGAGCAGTACTTC

cdr3_length: 11
j_call: TRBJ2-1
clone_size: -
v_call: TRBV6-5
d_call: TRBD2
cdr3_aa: CATQRGNEQFF
cdr3_nt: TGTGCCACCCAGCGGGGCAATGAGCAGTTCTTC

cdr3_length: 16
j_call: TRBJ2-6
clone_size: few
v_call: TRBV27
d_call: -
cdr3_aa: CASRTDGRSGANVLTF
cdr3_nt: TGTGCCAGCAGAACGGACGGACGCTCTGGGGCCAACGTCCTGACTTTC

cdr3_length: 16
j_call: TRBJ2-3
clone_size: few
v_call: TRBV5-1
d_call: TRBD2
cdr3_aa: CASSMGLAGTTDTQYF
cdr3_nt: TGCGCCAGCAGCATGGGACTAGCGGGCACCACAGATACGCAGTATTTT

cdr3_length: 15
j_call: TRBJ2-7
clone_size: -
v_call: TRBV9
d_call: -
cdr3_aa: CASSVATGLPYEQYF
cdr3_nt: TGTGCCAGCAGCGTAGCTACTGGGCTGCCTTACGAGCAGTACTTC

cdr3_length: 13
j_call: TRBJ2-7
clone_size: few
v_call: TRBV6-1
d_call: TRBD1
cdr3_aa: CAGNRDSRYEQYF
cdr3_nt: TGTGCCGGAAACCGGGACAGCCGCTACGAGCAGTACTTC

cdr3_length: 13
j_call: TRBJ2-7
clone_size: few
v_call: TRBV7-2
d_call: -
cdr3_aa: CASSPRPGNEQYF
cdr3_nt: TGTGCCAGCAGCCCAAGACCGGGGAACGAGCAGTACTTC

cdr3_length: 12
j_call: TRBJ2-5
clone_size: few
v_call: TRBV29-1
d_call: -
cdr3_aa: CSVVVAGVTQYF
cdr3_nt: TGCAGCGTTGTTGTCGCCGGGGTGACCCAGTACTTC

cdr3_length: 15
j_call: TRBJ2-7
clone_size: few
v_call: TRBV28
d_call: -
cdr3_aa: CASRVANRDSYEQYF
cdr3_nt: TGTGCCAGCAGGGTTGCCAACAGGGACTCCTACGAGCAGTACTTC

cdr3_length: 15
j_call: TRBJ2-1
clone_size: -
v_call: TRBV27
d_call: TRBD1
cdr3_aa: CASSFRTGGRDEQFF
cdr3_nt: TGTGCCAGCAGTTTCCGGACAGGGGGCCGGGATGAGCAGTTCTTC

cdr3_length: 15
j_call: TRBJ2-3
clone_size: few
v_call: TRBV7-2
d_call: -
cdr3_aa: CASRREGVSTDTQYF
cdr3_nt: TGTGCCAGCAGACGAGAAGGGGTGTCCACAGATACGCAGTATTTT

cdr3_length: 16
j_call: TRBJ2-3
clone_size: few
v_call: TRBV27
d_call: -
cdr3_aa: CASSTAGGPRTDTQYF
cdr3_nt: TGTGCCAGCAGCACCGCCGGGGGCCCTCGCACAGATACGCAGTATTTT

cdr3_length: 14
j_call: TRBJ2-3
clone_size: -
v_call: TRBV28
d_call: TRBD2
cdr3_aa: CASSFRGGEDTQYF
cdr3_nt: TGTGCCAGCAGTTTCCGGGGGGGCGAAGATACGCAGTATTTT

cdr3_length: 13
j_call: TRBJ2-1
clone_size: -
v_call: TRBV7-8
d_call: TRBD2
cdr3_aa: CASSLAGGTEQFF
cdr3_nt: TGTGCCAGCAGCTTAGCGGGAGGGACTGAGCAGTTCTTC

cdr3_length: 17
j_call: TRBJ1-5
clone_size: -
v_call: TRBV5-4
d_call: -
cdr3_aa: CASSLNTGLGGNQPQHF
cdr3_nt: TGTGCCAGCAGCTTGAATACGGGCCTCGGGGGCAATCAGCCCCAGCATTTT

cdr3_length: 16
j_call: TRBJ2-7
clone_size: few
v_call: TRBV7-2
d_call: -
cdr3_aa: CASSFGGPSQAYEQYF
cdr3_nt: TGTGCCAGCAGCTTTGGGGGTCCTAGCCAGGCCTACGAGCAGTACTTC

cdr3_length: 13
j_call: TRBJ2-5
clone_size: -
v_call: TRBV19
d_call: -
cdr3_aa: CASSITVVETQYF
cdr3_nt: TGTGCCAGTAGTATAACTGTAGTAGAGACCCAGTACTTC

cdr3_length: 18
j_call: TRBJ1-1
clone_size: -
v_call: TRBV29-1
d_call: TRBD1
cdr3_aa: CSVTPALRGRSLYTEAFF
cdr3_nt: TGCAGCGTCACCCCCGCTTTGAGGGGGCGATCTCTGTACACTGAAGCTTTCTTT

cdr3_length: 14
j_call: TRBJ1-6
clone_size: few
v_call: TRBV5-4
d_call: -
cdr3_aa: CASSLDRANSPLHF
cdr3_nt: TGTGCCAGCAGCTTGGACAGGGCTAATTCACCCCTCCACTTT

cdr3_length: 16
j_call: TRBJ2-2
clone_size: few
v_call: TRBV14
d_call: -
cdr3_aa: CASSQASSPTTGELFF
cdr3_nt: TGTGCCAGCAGCCAAGCTAGCAGCCCCACCACCGGGGAGCTGTTTTTT

cdr3_length: 14
j_call: TRBJ2-4
clone_size: -
v_call: TRBV2
d_call: -
cdr3_aa: CASSRGGSKNIQYF
cdr3_nt: TGTGCCAGCAGCCGGGGCGGGTCCAAAAACATTCAGTACTTC

cdr3_length: 13
j_call: TRBJ2-1
clone_size: -
v_call: TRBV5-1
d_call: TRBD1
cdr3_aa: CASSLSQGGEQFF
cdr3_nt: TGCGCCAGCAGCTTATCACAGGGGGGTGAGCAGTTCTTC

cdr3_length: 17
j_call: TRBJ2-4
clone_size: few
v_call: TRBV27
d_call: -
cdr3_aa: CASSLFQGSMAKNIQYF
cdr3_nt: TGTGCCAGCAGTTTATTCCAGGGGTCAATGGCCAAAAACATTCAGTACTTC